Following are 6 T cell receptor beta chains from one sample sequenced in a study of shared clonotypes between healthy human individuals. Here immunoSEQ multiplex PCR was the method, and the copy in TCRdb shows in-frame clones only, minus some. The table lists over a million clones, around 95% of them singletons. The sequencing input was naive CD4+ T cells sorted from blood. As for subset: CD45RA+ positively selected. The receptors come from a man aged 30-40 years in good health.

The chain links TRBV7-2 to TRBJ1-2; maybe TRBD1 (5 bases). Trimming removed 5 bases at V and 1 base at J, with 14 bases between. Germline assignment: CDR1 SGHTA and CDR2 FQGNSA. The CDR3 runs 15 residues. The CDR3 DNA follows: TGTGCCAGCAGCCCTGTCCTTACAGGTAACTATGGCTACACCTTC. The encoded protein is CASSPVLTGNYGYTF.

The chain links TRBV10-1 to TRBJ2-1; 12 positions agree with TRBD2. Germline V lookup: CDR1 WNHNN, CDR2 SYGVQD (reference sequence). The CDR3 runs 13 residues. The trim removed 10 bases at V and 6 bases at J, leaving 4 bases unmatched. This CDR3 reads CAILAGGINEQFF. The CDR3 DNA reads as TGCGCCATCCTAGCGGGAGGGATCAATGAGCAGTTCTTC.

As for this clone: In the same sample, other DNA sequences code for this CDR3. CDR3 coding DNA: TGTGCCAGCTCACCGGAACTTGGTAGCAATCAGCCCCAGCATTTT. Translating gives CASSPELGSNQPQHF. This rearrangement joins TRBV18 to TRBJ1-5; no clear D gene. V lost 3 bases to trimming and J lost 0 bases, with 9 bases between them. CDR3 length: 15 residues. The germline V gene has CDR1 KGHSH and CDR2 LQKENI. The full variable domain, in which reference TRBV18 and TRBJ1-5 provide the parts outside the CDR3, is NAGVMQNPRHLVRRRGQEARLRCSPMKGHSHVYWYRQLPEEGLKFMVYLQKENIIDESGMPKERFSAEFPKEGPSILRIQQVVRGDSAAYFCASSPELGSNQPQHFGDGTRLSIL.

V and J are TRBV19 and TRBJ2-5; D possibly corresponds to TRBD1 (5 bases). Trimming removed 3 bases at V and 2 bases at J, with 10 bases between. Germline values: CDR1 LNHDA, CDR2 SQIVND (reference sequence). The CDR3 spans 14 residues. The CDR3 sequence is CASSIQGLQETQYF. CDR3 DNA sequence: TGTGCCAGTAGTATTCAGGGCTTACAAGAGACCCAGTACTTC.

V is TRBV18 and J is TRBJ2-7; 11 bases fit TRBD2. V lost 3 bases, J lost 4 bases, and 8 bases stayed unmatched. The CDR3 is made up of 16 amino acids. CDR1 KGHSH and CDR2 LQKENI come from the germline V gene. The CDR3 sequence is CASSPDATSGSYEQYF. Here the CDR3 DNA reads TGTGCCAGCTCACCCGATGCTACTAGCGGGAGTTACGAGCAGTACTTC.

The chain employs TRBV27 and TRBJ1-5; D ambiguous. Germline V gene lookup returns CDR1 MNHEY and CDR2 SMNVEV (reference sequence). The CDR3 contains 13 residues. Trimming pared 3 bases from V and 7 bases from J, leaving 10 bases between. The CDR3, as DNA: TGTGCCAGCAGTTTTGTGGCCGGACAGCCCCAGCATTTT. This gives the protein CASSFVAGQPQHF.